This record concerns one T cell receptor (beta chain) sequence. Germline values: CDR1 SGHRS, CDR2 YFSETQ. V dropped 4 bases and J dropped 6; count of bases not matched to a gene: 7. This CDR3 has 14 amino acids. The source of the sample is a study of PD-1 blockade in classical Hodgkin lymphoma. Profiling relied on immunoSEQ multiplex PCR, and the TCRdb table lists in-frame clones only, not all of them. The sample holds fewer than 50,000 clones, roughly 86% seen once. Every patient experienced relapse after autologous stem cell transplantation, and brentuximab vedotin exposure varied. The source was peripheral blood mononuclear cells (PBMCs), collected at baseline. This TCR was sampled from a human donor with classical Hodgkin lymphoma. The rearrangement links TRBV5-1 to TRBJ1-2; 9 bases agree with TRBD1. CDR3 bases: TGCGCCAGCAGCCCCGGGACAGGGTCTGATGGCTACACCTTC. It specifies CASSPGTGSDGYTF.